This record covers a single T cell receptor beta chain. The data belong to a study of blood T cell repertoires in COVID-19. Study context: Samples of COVID-19 (acute and convalescent) were obtained from the United States, Italy and Spain.

Germline V gene data show CDR1 as SNHLY and CDR2 as FYNNEI. With 11 bases clipped from V and 2 bases from J, the junction kept 18 bases outside the gene matches. The CDR3 has 17 amino acids. The repertoire was sequenced with immunoSEQ multiplex PCR; TCRdb's copy has only in-frame clones and lacks some. The sample includes more than 200,000 clones, roughly 88% of them seen just once. Sequencing was performed on peripheral blood. This receptor was taken from an elderly man with acute or convalescent COVID-19. The V gene is TRBV2, the J gene TRBJ2-7; TRBD1 aligns across 10 bases. CDR3 in DNA: TGTGCCTCCAAACCTGGGACAGGGGACTCTAGAGCCTACGAGCAGTACTTC. The encoded protein is CASKPGTGDSRAYEQYF.